The T cell receptor beta chain under discussion was sequenced for a study of cytotoxic CD8 clonotypes in ibrutinib-treated CLL (dated by TCRdb to the early 2020s). Regarding the study in general: The cohort included around 16 treatment-naive and approximately eleven relapsed/refractory patients; 17 were IGHV unmutated. Responses were partial in roughly 25 patients and complete in 2; after median approximately 69 months follow-up, roughly 14 stayed in remission and roughly twelve progressed. Response samples were obtained after a median of around 11 months of treatment, with a range of roughly 6 to 36 months. An average of 255,043 productive templates and around 100,000 productive rearrangements was obtained per sample. Longitudinal samples were obtainable from about 30% of the roughly 90 participants in the trial. Cryopreserved peripheral blood mononuclear cells were collected at three points: before therapy, at response, and at either sustained remission or disease progression. Every remission and progressive disease sample was obtained while ibrutinib was still being received by the patients.

Remarks on this clone: Its recognized antigen is unknown. No base-level quality is on record; no much larger clone is a single base apart.

What the work shows at the level of the full study, not this receptor alone: Public clonotypes were rare and either contracted or stayed stable during treatment, and the rise in clonality at ibrutinib response reflected the expansion of private clonotypes. At baseline, clonality was higher than in age-matched healthy donors and showed a strong correlation with circulating CD8+ T-cell counts. Sustained-remission and progressing patients did not have matched sampling times, and lymph node repertoires were not examined. An increase in clonality was observed at ibrutinib response, with clonality remaining stable during sustained remission and falling back toward baseline at progression.

The goal of deep resolution MiSeq sequencing was a depth between 1 in 1 million and 1 in 200,000 T cells, and coverage averaged 10x per clonotype. The immunoSEQ hsTCRB Kit was used to generate the TCR beta libraries. On the study's bioinformatics: The data were analyzed with ImmunoSEQ Analyzer and ImmunoSEQ Data Assistant, and V, D and J gene assignments followed IMGT definitions. Clonality, which ranges from 0 to 1, was calculated as one minus the normalized Shannon entropy of productive rearrangement frequencies. Only overrepresented clonotypes making up at least 0.05% of each patient's repertoire were included in the public clonotype analysis. Some 13 age-matched healthy donor repertoires from immuneACCESS were used as controls for clonality. TCRdb took this table from immuneACCESS and kept in-frame rearrangements with V and J called. Such tables lack part of the clones; where checked against another copy, unresolved V genes explain under half of the gap, and the rest is unexplained. V and J calls and clone size follow that table, whereas D and trimming were derived from the DNA. The sample includes some 50,000 clones, with 56% observed a single time. The ten largest make up over 20% of the sample.

This specimen's time point label, per the study, means: approximately 25 months on ibrutinib. Roughly 2 micrograms of genomic DNA were extracted from cryopreserved PBMCs for TCR beta library preparation. Longitudinal blood samples from CLL patients on ibrutinib monotherapy were analyzed using high-throughput TCR beta sequencing. The patients took part in an open-label, single-center phase 2 trial of ibrutinib monotherapy. The germline V gene supplies CDR1 MDHEN and CDR2 SYDVKM. From its cysteine to its phenylalanine, the CDR3 spans 15 amino acids. The only DNA kept is the CDR3, 45 bases in frame from the first base. Ends trimmed: V by 3 bases, J by 8 bases; bases unmatched to a gene: 9.

In this chain, TRBV28 is recombined with TRBJ2-1, with 8 bases in between that match TRBD1. This receptor was obtained from a human donor with chronic lymphocytic leukemia. The input for sequencing was PBMCs, taken after 24 months of ibrutinib treatment. The CDR3: CASSFLGQVQDEQFF. Read as DNA, the sequence is TGTGCCAGCAGTTTTTTGGGACAGGTTCAAGATGAGCAGTTCTTC.